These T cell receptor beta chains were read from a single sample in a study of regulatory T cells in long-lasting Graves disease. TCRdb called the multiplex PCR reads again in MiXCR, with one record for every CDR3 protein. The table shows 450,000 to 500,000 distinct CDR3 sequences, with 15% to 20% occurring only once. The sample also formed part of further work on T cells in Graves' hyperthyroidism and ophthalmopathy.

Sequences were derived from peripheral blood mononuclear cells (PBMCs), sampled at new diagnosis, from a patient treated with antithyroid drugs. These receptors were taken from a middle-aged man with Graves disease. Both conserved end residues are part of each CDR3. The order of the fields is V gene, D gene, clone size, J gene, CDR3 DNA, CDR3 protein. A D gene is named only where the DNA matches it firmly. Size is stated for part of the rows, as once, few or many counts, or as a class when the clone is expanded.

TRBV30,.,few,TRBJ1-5,TGTGCCTGGAGTGAAGGCAGGGGAAGTCAGCCCCAGCATTTT,CAWSEGRGSQPQHF
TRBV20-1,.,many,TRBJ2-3,TGCAGTGCACGGAGCGCAGATACGCAGTATTTT,CSARSADTQYF
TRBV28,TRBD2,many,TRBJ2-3,TGTGCCAGCAGCTCCCCTCTAGGCAGCCGACTAGCGGGAGAGAGCACAGATACGCAGTATTTT,CASSSPLGSRLAGESTDTQYF
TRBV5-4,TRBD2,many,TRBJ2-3,TGTGCCAGCAGCCCCCTGACTAGCGGGGTTAGCACAGATACGCAGTATTTT,CASSPLTSGVSTDTQYF
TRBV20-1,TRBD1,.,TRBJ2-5,TGCAGTGCTAGTCGACAGGGTGGCATGGGAAAGGAGACCCAGTACTTC,CSASRQGGMGKETQYF
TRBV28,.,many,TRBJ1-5,TGTGCCAGCAGTTTATTCCATGATCAGCCCCAGCATTTT,CASSLFHDQPQHF
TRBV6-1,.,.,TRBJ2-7,TGTGCCAGCAGTGACACGGCAGGGAAGAGGTACGAGCAGTACTTC,CASSDTAGKRYEQYF
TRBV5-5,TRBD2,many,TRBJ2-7,TGTGCCAGCAGCTTGGGCCCTTCTCCGGCGGGAGGGCCCTACGAGCAGTACTTC,CASSLGPSPAGGPYEQYF
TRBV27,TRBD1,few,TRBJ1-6,TGTGCCAGCAGTTATCGGGGACAGGGCCATTCACCCCTCCACTTT,CASSYRGQGHSPLHF
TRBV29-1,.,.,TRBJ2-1,TGCAGCGTTGACCCCTACAATGAGCAGTTCTTC,CSVDPYNEQFF
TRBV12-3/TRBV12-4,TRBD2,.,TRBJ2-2,TGTGCCAGCAGTTCTGGGGAGCGGGAGTTCCTAGCCGGGGAGCTGTTTTTT,CASSSGEREFLAGELFF
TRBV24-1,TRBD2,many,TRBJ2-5,TGTGCCACCAGTGACCCCCCGGCGGGAGGGCCAGAGACCCAGTACTTC,CATSDPPAGGPETQYF
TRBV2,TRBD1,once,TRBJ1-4,TGTGCCAGCAGTGGCCGGGACAGCAGGAGGGAAAAACTGTTTTTT,CASSGRDSRREKLFF
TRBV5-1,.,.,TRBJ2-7,TGTGCCAGCAGCTTCTTCAAAGACTCCTACGAGCAGTACTTC,CASSFFKDSYEQYF
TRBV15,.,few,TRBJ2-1,TGTGCCACCAGCAGAGCTCGACCGCACAATGAGCAGTTCTTC,CATSRARPHNEQFF
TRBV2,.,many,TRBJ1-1,TGTGCCAGCATCGGGGGTGGAGCTTTCTTT,CASIGGGAFF
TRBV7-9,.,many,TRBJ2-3,TGTGCCAGCAGCTTAGCTTTCAGAAACACACACACAGATACGCAGTATTTT,CASSLAFRNTHTDTQYF
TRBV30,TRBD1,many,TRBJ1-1,TGTGCCTGGGACGACAGGGGGACTGAAGCTTTCTTT,CAWDDRGTEAFF
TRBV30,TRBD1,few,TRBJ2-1,TGTGCCTGGAGTGGGACAGGCCTTAATGAGCAGTTCTTC,CAWSGTGLNEQFF
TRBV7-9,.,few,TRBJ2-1,TGTGCCAGCAGCTTAATATTTGGGCTAGTAAATAATGAGCAGTTCTTC,CASSLIFGLVNNEQFF
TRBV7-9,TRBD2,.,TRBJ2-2,TGTGCCAGCAGCTTCGGACTAGCGGGAGGAATGAACACCGGGGAGCTGTTTTTT,CASSFGLAGGMNTGELFF
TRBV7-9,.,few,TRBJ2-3,TGTGCCAGCAGCCTTAGCCATAGCACAGATACGCAGTATTTT,CASSLSHSTDTQYF
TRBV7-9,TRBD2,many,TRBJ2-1,TGTGCCAGCAGCTTAGTCGAGGGAGGGATTGGTGAGCAGTTCTTC,CASSLVEGGIGEQFF
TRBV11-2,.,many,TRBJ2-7,TGTGCCAGCAGCCCTAGAGGCTGGAACTACGAGCAGTACTTC,CASSPRGWNYEQYF
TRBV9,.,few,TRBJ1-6,TGTGCCAGCAGGGCAGGAGAGGCCCGGGATAATTCACCCCTCCACTTT,CASRAGEARDNSPLHF
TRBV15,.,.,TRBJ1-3,TGTGCCACCAGCAGAGTTTTAGACTCGGACACCATATATTTT,CATSRVLDSDTIYF
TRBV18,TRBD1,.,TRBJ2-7,TGTGCCAGCTCCCACCCCGGGACAGGGATCGAGCAGTACTTC,CASSHPGTGIEQYF
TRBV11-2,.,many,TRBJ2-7,TGTGCCAGCAGCTTAGATCTTGCCTCCTACGAGCAGTACTTC,CASSLDLASYEQYF
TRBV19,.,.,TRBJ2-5,TGTGCCAGTAGTATCCAGGAGAACTCCAACCAAGAGACCCAGTACTTC,CASSIQENSNQETQYF
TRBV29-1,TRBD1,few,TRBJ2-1,TGCAGCGTTGAAGGCAGGGGGAAGGACTCCTACAATGAGCAGTTCTTC,CSVEGRGKDSYNEQFF
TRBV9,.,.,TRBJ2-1,TGTGCCAGCAGCGTATTTGAGTGGGGCTTCAATGAGCAGTTCTTC,CASSVFEWGFNEQFF
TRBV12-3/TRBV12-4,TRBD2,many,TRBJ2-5,TGTGCCAGCAGTACTAGCGGGAGACGGGAGACCCAGTACTTC,CASSTSGRRETQYF
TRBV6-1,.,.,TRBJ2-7,TGTGCCAGCAGGACCACCGACCGGGACGAGCAGTACTTC,CASRTTDRDEQYF
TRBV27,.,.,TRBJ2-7,TGTGCCAGCAATCCGGGGGCTAGCAGTAACGAGCAGTACTTC,CASNPGASSNEQYF
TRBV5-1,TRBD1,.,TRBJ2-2,TGCGCCAGCAGCCCGGGCCTAAGACAGGGCACCGGGGAGCTGTTTTTT,CASSPGLRQGTGELFF
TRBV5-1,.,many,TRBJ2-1,TGCGCCAGCAGCGCTGCGGGATCTTCCCAGGGGCAGTTCTTC,CASSAAGSSQGQFF
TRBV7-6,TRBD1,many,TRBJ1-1,TGTGCCAGCAGCCCGGGACAGGGAGGGAGGCTAAACACTGAAGCTTTCTTT,CASSPGQGGRLNTEAFF
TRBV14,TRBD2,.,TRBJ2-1,TGTGCCAGCAGCCCTTGGGCTAGCGGGAGATCTGAATACAATGAGCAGTTCTTC,CASSPWASGRSEYNEQFF
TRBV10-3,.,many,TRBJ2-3,TGTGCCATCAGTGTTGGGAAAGATAGCACAGATACGCAGTATTTT,CAISVGKDSTDTQYF
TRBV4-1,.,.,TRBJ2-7,TGCGCCAGCAGCCAAGATGTCATTTTCTCCTACGAGCAGTACTTC,CASSQDVIFSYEQYF
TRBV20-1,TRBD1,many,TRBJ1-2,TGCAGTGCTAGTGACAGGGGGCAGGGCTATGGCTACACCTTC,CSASDRGQGYGYTF
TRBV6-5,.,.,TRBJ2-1,TGTGCCAGCAGTTACGTCGGGGCGAACTCCTACAATGAGCAGTTCTTC,CASSYVGANSYNEQFF
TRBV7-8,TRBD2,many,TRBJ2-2,TGTGCCAGCAGCTTAGTTCTAGCGGGGACCGGGGAGCTGTTTTTT,CASSLVLAGTGELFF
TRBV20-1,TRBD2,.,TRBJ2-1,TGCAGTGCTAGTCCTCCCCCTGGGACTAGCGGGAGGTTGAGTGAGCAGTTCTTC,CSASPPPGTSGRLSEQFF
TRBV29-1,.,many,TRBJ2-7,TGCAGCGTTCCTCGAACCGCCCTAAGCGGTACCTACTACGAGCAGTACTTC,CSVPRTALSGTYYEQYF
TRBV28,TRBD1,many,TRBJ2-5,TGTGCCAGCAGCCTGGCCCAGGGGGCAGAGACCCAGTACTTC,CASSLAQGAETQYF
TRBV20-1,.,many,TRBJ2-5,TGCAGTGCTAGAGCTGGGGTCGAGACCCAGTACTTC,CSARAGVETQYF
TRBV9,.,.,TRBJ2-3,TGTGCCAGCAGCGTGGATTTAGTCACAGATACGCAGTATTTT,CASSVDLVTDTQYF
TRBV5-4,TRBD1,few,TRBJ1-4,TGTGCCAGCAGCAGAGGACAGGGAAATAATTTGGGGACTAATGAAAAACTGTTTTTT,CASSRGQGNNLGTNEKLFF
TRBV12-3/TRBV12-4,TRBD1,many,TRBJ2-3,TGTGCCAGCAGTTTAACAGGGGGCATAGATACGCAGTATTTT,CASSLTGGIDTQYF
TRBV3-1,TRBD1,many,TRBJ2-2,TGTGCCAGCAGCCAAGACTTACAGGGGGCCGGGACCGGGGAGCTGTTTTTT,CASSQDLQGAGTGELFF
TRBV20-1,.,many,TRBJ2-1,TGCAGTGCTAGCTCAAGGGGTCAGCAGTTCTTC,CSASSRGQQFF
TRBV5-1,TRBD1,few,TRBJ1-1,TGCGCCAGCAGCCGTGGACAGGGTTGGAACACTGAAGCTTTCTTT,CASSRGQGWNTEAFF
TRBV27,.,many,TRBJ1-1,TGTGCCAGCAGTTTTAATACGTACACTGAAGCTTTCTTT,CASSFNTYTEAFF
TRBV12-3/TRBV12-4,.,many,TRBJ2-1,TGTGCCAGCAGCCGCGACCGGGGGAACGCTGCCTACAATGAGCAGTTCTTC,CASSRDRGNAAYNEQFF